The 19 T cell receptor beta chains below all came from one sample that was sequenced in a study of T cell responses to AZD1222 COVID-19 vaccine. TCRdb's copy holds only in-frame clones and misses some; the assay was immunoSEQ multiplex PCR. The top ten clones hold just under 4.5% of a sample with approximately 120,000 clones, approximately 89% of them seen once. Material: peripheral blood, obtained 28 days after the second AZD1222 dose. The origin of the receptors is an adult who received the AZD1222 COVID-19 vaccine.

The chain carries TRBV7-2 and TRBJ2-5, with D unresolved. The CDR3 has 12 amino acids. Germline V gene lookup returns CDR1 SGHTA and CDR2 FQGNSA. Trimming removed 5 bases at V and 7 bases at J, with 11 bases between. The CDR3 reads CASSRGSGTQYF. For the CDR3, the DNA is TGTGCCAGCAGCCGCGGTTCAGGGACCCAGTACTTC.

The rearrangement links TRBV24-1 to TRBJ2-5; either TRBD1 or TRBD2 may fit D (6 bases each). The CDR3 loop spans 19 amino acids. The V end lost 10 bases, the J end lost 3 bases, and 32 bases lay between the germline ends. The germline V gene has CDR1 KGHDR and CDR2 SFDVKD. CDR3 residues: CATSGITQGRAGFEETQYF. CDR3 sequence (DNA): TGTGCCACTTCGGGAATAACACAGGGTAGGGCGGGATTCGAAGAGACCCAGTACTTC.

V and J are TRBV19 and TRBJ2-7; D unresolved. The CDR3 runs 13 residues. Per the germline V gene, CDR1 is LNHDA and CDR2 is SQIVND (reference sequence). V lost 5 bases and J lost 6, with 14 bases in between. For the CDR3, the DNA is TGTGCCAGTAGTCCCGGACCTAACGGCGAGCAGTACTTC. Protein: CASSPGPNGEQYF.

The chain has TRBV30 and TRBJ1-4; D gene unclear. This CDR3 contains 13 residues. Germline lookup yields CDR1 GTSNPN and CDR2 SVGIG (reference sequence). V lost 1 base to trimming and J lost 8 bases, with 11 bases between them. CDR3 loop: CAWSARAREKLFF. Here the CDR3 DNA reads TGTGCCTGGAGTGCGAGGGCGAGGGAAAAACTGTTTTTT.

V usage is TRBV10-1 and J usage is TRBJ1-2; 8 positions agree with TRBD1. Germline V CDR1 and CDR2: WNHNN, SYGVQD (reference sequence). The CDR3 contains 13 residues. The ends lost 4 bases at V and 8 bases at J; junction bases unmatched: 6. The CDR3 region is CASSADRDGGYTF. The CDR3 nucleotides read TGCGCCAGCAGTGCGGACAGGGATGGGGGCTACACCTTC.

The chain carries TRBV25-1 and TRBJ2-1; 8 bases are a match to TRBD1. The trim removed 2 bases at V and 3 bases at J, leaving 3 bases unmatched. CDR1 MGHDK and CDR2 SYGVNS come from the germline V gene. The CDR3 has 15 amino acids. CDR3 DNA: TGTGCCAGCAGTGAAGGGACAGGTCTCTACAATGAGCAGTTCTTC. Protein: CASSEGTGLYNEQFF.

CDR3 protein: CASSPDQGRAEAFF. CDR3 bases: TGTGCCAGCTCACCTGATCAGGGTCGCGCTGAAGCTTTCTTT. The V gene is TRBV18, the J gene TRBJ1-1, with D possibly TRBD1 on 5 matching bases. The germline V and J ends were trimmed by 3 bases and 6 bases, with 14 bases remaining between them. The germline gives CDR1 KGHSH, CDR2 LQKENI. The CDR3 loop spans 14 amino acids. Combining the CDR3 with reference TRBV18 and TRBJ1-1 gives the whole variable domain NAGVMQNPRHLVRRRGQEARLRCSPMKGHSHVYWYRQLPEEGLKFMVYLQKENIIDESGMPKERFSAEFPKEGPSILRIQQVVRGDSAAYFCASSPDQGRAEAFFGQGTRLTVV.

The chain is built from TRBV5-5 and TRBJ1-1, with D possibly being TRBD1 (6 bases). Per germline, CDR1 SGHKS and CDR2 YYEKEE (reference sequence). The V end was cut by 4 bases, the J end by 4 bases, with 17 bases between. CDR3 size: 15 residues. The CDR3 sequence is CASSRDGGHGTEAFF. The CDR3 DNA reads TGTGCCAGCAGCCGGGATGGGGGGCATGGCACTGAAGCTTTCTTT.

Only one count was recorded for this clone. The V call is TRBV18, the J call TRBJ1-1; no clear D. This CDR3 has 13 residues. Trimming removed 3 bases from V and 7 bases from J, with 12 bases in between. Germline CDR1 and CDR2: KGHSH and LQKENI. The CDR3 protein is CASSPLDGVEAFF. As DNA, the CDR3 is TGTGCCAGCTCACCCTTGGACGGGGTTGAAGCTTTCTTT.

This CDR3 is CASSQGTGELFF. The CDR3 DNA is TGTGCCAGCAGCCAAGGGACCGGGGAGCTGTTTTTT. The chain combines TRBV7-6 with TRBJ2-2; D unclear. The germline V gene has CDR1 SGHVS and CDR2 FNYEAQ. V shed 5 bases and J shed 5 bases, with 6 bases lying between them. This CDR3 contains 12 residues. The full variable domain, rest sourced from reference TRBV7-6 and TRBJ2-2, is GAGVSQSPRYKVTKRGQDVALRCDPISGHVSLYWYRQALGQGPEFLTYFNYEAQQDKSGLPNDRFSAERPEGSISTLTIQRTEQRDSAMYRCASSQGTGELFFGEGSRLTVL.

The genes are TRBV7-9 and TRBJ2-7; D may be TRBD1 (5 bases). Germline V gene lookup returns CDR1 SEHNR and CDR2 FQNEAQ (reference sequence). The V end lost 5 bases, the J end lost 4 bases, and 9 bases lay between the germline ends. The CDR3 runs 12 residues. CDR3 in amino acids: CASSAQVYEQYF. The CDR3, as DNA: TGTGCCAGCAGCGCACAGGTTTACGAGCAGTACTTC.

The V call is TRBV4-2, the J call TRBJ1-4; a weak D match, TRBD1 (6 bases). V gave up 3 bases and J gave up 3 bases, with 11 bases separating them. The CDR3 is 15 amino acids. In germline, CDR1 is LGHNA, CDR2 YNFKEQ. The CDR3 loop reads CASSHPTGANEKLFF. The CDR3 DNA reads as TGTGCCAGCAGCCATCCGACAGGAGCTAATGAAAAACTGTTTTTT.

This clone was counted between two and nine times. The rearrangement joins TRBV30 to TRBJ2-7, with 8 bases that match TRBD1. CDR1 is GTSNPN, CDR2 SVGIG, per germline (reference sequence). The CDR3 runs 15 residues. V shed 0 bases, J shed 2 bases, and the junction held 6 bases outside the gene matches. CDR3 protein: CAWSVRTGTPYEQYF. CDR3 DNA sequence: TGTGCCTGGAGTGTACGGACAGGGACCCCCTACGAGCAGTACTTC.

The chain recombines TRBV7-9 with TRBJ1-4; weak D call: TRBD1 (6 bases). Trimming removed 5 bases from V and 8 bases from J, with 24 bases in between. CDR3 length: 17 amino acids. The germline gives CDR1 SEHNR, CDR2 FQNEAQ (reference sequence). The chain's CDR3 is CASSLLGAGRPGEKLFF. The CDR3 DNA sequence: TGTGCCAGCAGCCTCCTGGGGGCAGGGCGCCCAGGGGAAAAACTGTTTTTT.

The chain joins TRBV5-1 to TRBJ2-5, with TRBD1 identical over 8 bases. Trimming removed 0 bases from V and 1 base from J; junction bases left unmatched: 2. The CDR3 has 15 amino acids. Germline V gene lookup returns CDR1 SGHRS and CDR2 YFSETQ. CDR3 sequence (DNA): TGCGCCAGCAGCTTGGCCCAGGGGGCCCAAGAGACCCAGTACTTC. This gives the protein CASSLAQGAQETQYF.

This sequence joins TRBV28 and TRBJ2-1; D may be TRBD2 (6 bases). The CDR3 is made up of 13 amino acids. Trimming took 5 bases from V and 6 from J, leaving 11 bases between them. Germline assignment: CDR1 MDHEN and CDR2 SYDVKM. The CDR3 region is CASSRGTVNEQFF. The CDR3 DNA reads as TGTGCCAGCAGTAGAGGGACTGTCAATGAGCAGTTCTTC.

The J gene is TRBJ1-5, the V gene TRBV6-5; 9 bases are a match to TRBD1. Germline CDR1 is MNHEY and CDR2 is SVGAGI. The CDR3 spans 15 residues. V lost 2 bases, J lost 7 bases, and 6 bases stayed unmatched. The CDR3 loop reads CASSYGTGIGQPQHF. CDR3 in DNA: TGTGCCAGCAGTTACGGGACAGGGATAGGGCAGCCCCAGCATTTT.

J is TRBJ2-1 and V is TRBV11-1; D not resolved. The CDR3 runs 12 residues. In germline, CDR1 is SGHAT, CDR2 FQDESV (reference sequence). With 7 bases removed from V and 8 bases from J, the gap between germline ends came to 12 bases. CDR3 DNA: TGTGCCAGCACCCGATTAGGCCATGAGCAGTTCTTC. Its protein product is CASTRLGHEQFF.

This clone was picked up a small number of times. This chain connects TRBV2 to TRBJ1-5; no clear D. CDR3 length: 12 amino acids. Trimming removed 3 bases at V and 3 bases at J, with 3 bases between. The germline V gene encodes CDR1 SNHLY and CDR2 FYNNEI. The CDR3 DNA reads TGTGCCAGCAGTGATCCCAATCAGCCCCAGCATTTT. Translated, it gives CASSDPNQPQHF.